Below, 12 T cell receptor beta chains from the same sample are listed, as sequenced in a study of OX40 agonist ivuxolimab in advanced cancers. Clones were read by immunoSEQ multiplex PCR, and TCRdb kept only the in-frame ones, dropping some. The sample lists approximately 84,000 clones; around 87% were seen once. The sample consisted of CD4+ or CD8+ T cells sorted from blood, taken in a trial of the OX40 agonist ivuxolimab. Receptors originate from an adult with an advanced solid tumor such as melanoma, head and neck, liver or kidney cancer.

A word on this clone: Distinct nucleotide sequences in the sample also encode this CDR3. The chain joins TRBV18 to TRBJ2-7, with D perhaps assigned TRBD1 or TRBD2 (6 bases each). Trimming took off 4 bases at V and 2 bases at J, with 12 bases between the two ends. CDR1 and CDR2 (germline): KGHSH, LQKENI. The CDR3 consists of 14 residues. The CDR3 here is CASSRGAQTYEQYF. CDR3 coding DNA: TGTGCCAGCTCACGGGGGGCGCAAACCTACGAGCAGTACTTC.

The chain recombines TRBV2 with TRBJ2-5; 10 positions agree with TRBD2. Trimming cost V 6 bases and J 5 bases; bases outside gene matches: 6. The CDR3 runs to 14 residues. Germline CDR1 is SNHLY and CDR2 is FYNNEI. CDR3 residues: CASSVAGGKETQYF. As DNA, the CDR3 is TGTGCCAGCAGCGTAGCGGGAGGAAAGGAGACCCAGTACTTC.

The chain is built from TRBV5-1 and TRBJ2-5; D is unresolved. The CDR3 is 13 amino acids. V was clipped by 2 bases and J by 2 bases, with 7 bases between them. Germline V gives CDR1 SGHRS, CDR2 YFSETQ. CDR3 sequence (DNA): TGCGCCAGCAGCTTAGGAAGGCAAGAGACCCAGTACTTC. Amino acids: CASSLGRQETQYF.

V gene TRBV4-1 combines with J gene TRBJ2-3; D remains unclear. CDR1 is MGHRA and CDR2 is YSYEKL in the germline V gene. V was clipped by 2 bases and J by 0 bases, with 12 bases between them. The CDR3 is 16 amino acids. The CDR3: CASSQRTHISTDTQYF. As DNA, the CDR3 is TGCGCCAGCAGCCAACGAACTCATATTAGCACAGATACGCAGTATTTT.

The chain couples TRBV5-4 to TRBJ2-7, with D perhaps TRBD2 (6 bases). V was pared by 4 bases and J by 5 bases, with 16 bases between. CDR3 length: 14 amino acids. Germline V CDR1 and CDR2: SGHNT, YYREEE (reference sequence). CDR3 sequence reads: CASSLGTPLHEQYF. The CDR3 nucleotides read TGTGCCAGCAGCCTCGGGACTCCCCTACACGAGCAGTACTTC.

The chain employs TRBV4-2 and TRBJ1-1, with 11 bases that match TRBD1. With 4 bases clipped from V and 8 bases from J, the junction kept 3 bases outside the gene matches. Germline CDR1 is LGHNA and CDR2 is YNFKEQ. The CDR3 covers 13 residues. Here the CDR3 reads CASSRRTGGEAFF. The CDR3 nucleotides are TGTGCCAGCAGCCGACGGACAGGGGGCGAAGCTTTCTTT.

The chain's CDR3 is CASSRTSLEQYF. The DNA of the CDR3 is TGTGCCAGCTCCCGGACTAGCCTCGAGCAGTACTTC. This chain uses TRBV18 with TRBJ2-5, with 8 bases that match TRBD2. The J call may be wrong; the DNA end is better matched by TRBJ2-7. Germline values: CDR1 KGHSH, CDR2 LQKENI. The CDR3 consists of 12 residues.

The rearrangement links TRBV2 to TRBJ1-6; the match to TRBD1 covers 7 bases. The V gene end was trimmed by 10 bases and the J gene end by 0 bases; junction bases not matched to a gene: 3. The CDR3 is 14 residues long. Germline-derived CDR1 and CDR2 are SNHLY and FYNNEI. The DNA of the CDR3 is TGTGCCACCCGGACAGGCTCCTATAATTCACCCCTCCACTTT. Protein sequence: CATRTGSYNSPLHF.

V usage is TRBV4-2 and J usage is TRBJ1-1; the D gene is possibly TRBD1 (6 bases). Germline V lookup: CDR1 LGHNA, CDR2 YNFKEQ. Trimming removed 1 base at V and 3 bases at J, with 12 bases between. This CDR3 comprises 15 residues. The CDR3 sequence is CASSQGEGGYTEAFF. Written as DNA, the CDR3 is TGTGCCAGCAGCCAAGGCGAGGGGGGATACACTGAAGCTTTCTTT.

The chain combines TRBV30 with TRBJ1-1; 8 bases are shared with TRBD1. The CDR3 sequence is 13 residues long. V shed 4 bases, J shed 5 bases, and the junction held 6 bases outside the gene matches. The germline CDR1 and CDR2 sequences are GTSNPN and SVGIG (reference sequence). CDR3 nucleotide sequence: TGTGCCTGGATTGACAGGGGTCGGACTGAAGCTTTCTTT. This translates into CAWIDRGRTEAFF.

The chain joins TRBV19 to TRBJ1-5; possible D gene TRBD1, 5 bases. The V end lost 6 bases, the J end lost 5 bases, and 14 bases lay between the germline ends. Germline CDR1 and CDR2: LNHDA and SQIVND (reference sequence). The length of the CDR3 is 14 residues. The CDR3 loop is CASRVDIDYQPQHF. The CDR3 DNA sequence: TGTGCCAGTAGGGTGGACATAGATTATCAGCCCCAGCATTTT.

This chain connects TRBV28 to TRBJ2-5; 9 bases are a match to TRBD1. CDR1 is MDHEN and CDR2 is SYDVKM in the germline V gene. The CDR3 contains 15 residues. V trimming: 6 bases; J trimming: 7 bases; junction bases outside the gene matches: 12. CDR3 nucleotides: TGTGCCAGCAGCCGCAGTACAGGGGGCCACGCGACCCAGTACTTC. This encodes CASSRSTGGHATQYF.